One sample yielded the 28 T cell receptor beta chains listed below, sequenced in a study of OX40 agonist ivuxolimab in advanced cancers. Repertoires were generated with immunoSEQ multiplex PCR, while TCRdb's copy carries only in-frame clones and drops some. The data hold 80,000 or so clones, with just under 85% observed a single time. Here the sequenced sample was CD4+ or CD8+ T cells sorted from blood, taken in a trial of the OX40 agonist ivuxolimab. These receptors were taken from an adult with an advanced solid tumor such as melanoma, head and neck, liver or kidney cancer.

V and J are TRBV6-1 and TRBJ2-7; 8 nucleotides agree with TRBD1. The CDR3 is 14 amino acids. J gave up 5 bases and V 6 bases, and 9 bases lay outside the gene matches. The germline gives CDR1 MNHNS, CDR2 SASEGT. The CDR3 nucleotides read TGTGCCAGCAGGCCCCAGGGGGCAAGGAACGAGCAGTACTTC. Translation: CASRPQGARNEQYF.

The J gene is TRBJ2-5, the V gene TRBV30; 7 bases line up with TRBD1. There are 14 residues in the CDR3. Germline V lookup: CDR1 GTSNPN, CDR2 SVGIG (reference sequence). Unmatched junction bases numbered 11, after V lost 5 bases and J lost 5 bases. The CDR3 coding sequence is TGTGCCTGGGGGGTCGACAGGGTGTCGGAGACCCAGTACTTC. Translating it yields CAWGVDRVSETQYF.

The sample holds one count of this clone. The CDR3 sequence: CASSFQTGGAETQYF. The CDR3 DNA reads TGTGCCAGCAGTTTTCAAACAGGGGGCGCGGAGACCCAGTACTTC. J is TRBJ2-5 and V is TRBV27, with 9 bases aligning to TRBD1. In germline, CDR1 is MNHEY, CDR2 SMNVEV (reference sequence). The CDR3 spans 15 residues. V lost 3 bases and J lost 5; bases outside the gene matches: 7.

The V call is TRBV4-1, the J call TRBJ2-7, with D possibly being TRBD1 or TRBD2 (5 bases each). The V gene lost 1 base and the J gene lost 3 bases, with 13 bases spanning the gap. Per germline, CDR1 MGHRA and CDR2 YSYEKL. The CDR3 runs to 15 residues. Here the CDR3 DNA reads TGCGCCAGCAGCCAAGGGCCGGGGCTAGGCTACGAGCAGTACTTC. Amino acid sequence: CASSQGPGLGYEQYF.

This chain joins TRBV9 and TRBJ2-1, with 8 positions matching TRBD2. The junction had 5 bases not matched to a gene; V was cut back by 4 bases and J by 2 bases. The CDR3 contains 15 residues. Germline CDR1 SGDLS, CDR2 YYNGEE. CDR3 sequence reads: CASSLRGGPYNEQFF. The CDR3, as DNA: TGTGCCAGCAGCCTACGGGGGGGCCCCTACAATGAGCAGTTCTTC.

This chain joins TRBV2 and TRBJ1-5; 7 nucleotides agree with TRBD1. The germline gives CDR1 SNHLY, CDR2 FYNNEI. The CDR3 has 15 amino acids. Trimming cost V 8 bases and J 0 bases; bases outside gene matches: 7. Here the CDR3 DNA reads TGTGCCAGCGAATCCGGGACAGTTAGCAATCAGCCCCAGCATTTT. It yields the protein CASESGTVSNQPQHF.

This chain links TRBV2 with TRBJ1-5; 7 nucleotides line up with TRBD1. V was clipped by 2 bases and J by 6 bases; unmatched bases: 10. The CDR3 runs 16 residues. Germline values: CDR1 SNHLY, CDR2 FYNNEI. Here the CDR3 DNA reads TGTGCCAGCAGTGAAACCAGGGACAGTCGGTCTCAGCCCCAGCATTTT. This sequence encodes CASSETRDSRSQPQHF.

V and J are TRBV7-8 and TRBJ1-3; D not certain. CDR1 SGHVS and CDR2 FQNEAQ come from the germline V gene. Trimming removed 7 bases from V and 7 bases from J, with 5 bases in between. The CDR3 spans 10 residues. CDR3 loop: CASKRNTIYF. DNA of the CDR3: TGTGCCAGCAAGAGGAACACCATATATTTT.

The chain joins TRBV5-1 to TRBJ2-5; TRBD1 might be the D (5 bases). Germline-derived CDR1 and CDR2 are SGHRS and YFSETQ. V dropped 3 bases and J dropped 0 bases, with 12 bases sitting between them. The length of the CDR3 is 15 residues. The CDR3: CASSWEGHNQETQYF. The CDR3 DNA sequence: TGCGCCAGCAGCTGGGAAGGACATAACCAAGAGACCCAGTACTTC.

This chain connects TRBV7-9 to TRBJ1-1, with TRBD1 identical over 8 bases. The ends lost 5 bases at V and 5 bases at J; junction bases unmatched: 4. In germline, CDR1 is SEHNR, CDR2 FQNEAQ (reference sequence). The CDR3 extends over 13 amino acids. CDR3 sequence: CASSPTGETEAFF. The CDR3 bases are TGTGCCAGCAGCCCGACAGGGGAAACTGAAGCTTTCTTT. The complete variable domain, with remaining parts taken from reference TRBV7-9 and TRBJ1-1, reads DTGVSQNPRHKITKRGQNVTFRCDPISEHNRLYWYRQTLGQGPEFLTYFQNEAQLEKSRLLSDRFSAERPKGSFSTLEIQRTEQGDSAMYLCASSPTGETEAFFGQGTRLTVV.

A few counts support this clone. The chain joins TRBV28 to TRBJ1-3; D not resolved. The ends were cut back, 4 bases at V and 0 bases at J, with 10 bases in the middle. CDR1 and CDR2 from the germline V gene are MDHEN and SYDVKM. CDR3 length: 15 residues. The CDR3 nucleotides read TGTGCCAGCAGTTCCCGCCCGAGCTCTGGAAACACCATATATTTT. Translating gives CASSSRPSSGNTIYF.

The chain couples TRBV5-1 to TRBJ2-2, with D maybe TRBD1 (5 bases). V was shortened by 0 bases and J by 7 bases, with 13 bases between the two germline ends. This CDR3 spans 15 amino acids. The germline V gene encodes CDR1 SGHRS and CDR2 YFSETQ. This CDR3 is CASSLGGRFLGELFF. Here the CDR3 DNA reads TGCGCCAGCAGCTTGGGGGGCAGATTCCTCGGGGAGCTGTTTTTT.

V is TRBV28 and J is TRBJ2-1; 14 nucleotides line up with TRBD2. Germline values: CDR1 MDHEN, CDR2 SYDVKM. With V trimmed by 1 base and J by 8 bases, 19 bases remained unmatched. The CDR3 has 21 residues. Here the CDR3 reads CASSLFLPGLAGDPLSYEQFF. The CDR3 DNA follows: TGTGCCAGCAGTTTATTCCTACCGGGACTAGCGGGAGACCCACTGTCCTATGAGCAGTTCTTC. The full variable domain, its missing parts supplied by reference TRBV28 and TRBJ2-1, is DVKVTQSSRYLVKRTGEKVFLECVQDMDHENMFWYRQDPGLGLRLIYFSYDVKMKEKGDIPEGYSVSREKKERFSLILESASTNQTSMYLCASSLFLPGLAGDPLSYEQFFGPGTRLTVL.

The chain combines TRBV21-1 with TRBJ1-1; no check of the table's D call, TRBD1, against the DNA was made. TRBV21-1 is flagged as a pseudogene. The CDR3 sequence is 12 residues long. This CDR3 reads CASSKGTVEAFF. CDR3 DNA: TGTGCCAGCAGCAAAGGGACAGTCGAAGCTTTCTTT.

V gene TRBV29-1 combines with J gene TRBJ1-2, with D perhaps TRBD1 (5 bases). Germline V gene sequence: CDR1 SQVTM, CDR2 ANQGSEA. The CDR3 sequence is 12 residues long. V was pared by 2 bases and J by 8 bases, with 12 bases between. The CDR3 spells CSVEFREGGYTF. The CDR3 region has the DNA TGCAGCGTTGAATTCAGGGAGGGAGGCTACACCTTC.

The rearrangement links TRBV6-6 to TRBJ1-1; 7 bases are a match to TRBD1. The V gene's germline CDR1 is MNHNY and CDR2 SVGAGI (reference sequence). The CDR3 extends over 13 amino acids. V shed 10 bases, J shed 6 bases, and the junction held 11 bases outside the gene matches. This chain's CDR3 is CATYETGMAEAFF. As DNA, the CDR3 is TGTGCCACCTATGAGACAGGGATGGCTGAAGCTTTCTTT.

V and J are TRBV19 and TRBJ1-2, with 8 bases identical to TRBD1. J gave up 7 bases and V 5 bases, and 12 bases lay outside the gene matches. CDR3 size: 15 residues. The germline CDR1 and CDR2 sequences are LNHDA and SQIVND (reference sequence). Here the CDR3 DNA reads TGTGCCAGTAGTGATCCAGGGGGCCCGAAGGCTGGCTACACCTTC. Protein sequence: CASSDPGGPKAGYTF.

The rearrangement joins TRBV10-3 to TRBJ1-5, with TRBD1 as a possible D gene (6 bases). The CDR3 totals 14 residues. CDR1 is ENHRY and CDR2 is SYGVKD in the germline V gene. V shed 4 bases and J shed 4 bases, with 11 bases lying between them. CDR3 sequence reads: CAISARQDNQPQHF. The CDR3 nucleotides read TGTGCCATCAGTGCTCGACAGGATAATCAGCCCCAGCATTTT.

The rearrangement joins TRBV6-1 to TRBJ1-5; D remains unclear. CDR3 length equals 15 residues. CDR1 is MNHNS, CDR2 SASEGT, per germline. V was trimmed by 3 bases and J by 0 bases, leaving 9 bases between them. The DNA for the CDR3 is TGTGCCAGCAGTGATCAGGTTTATAGCAATCAGCCCCAGCATTTT. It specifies CASSDQVYSNQPQHF.

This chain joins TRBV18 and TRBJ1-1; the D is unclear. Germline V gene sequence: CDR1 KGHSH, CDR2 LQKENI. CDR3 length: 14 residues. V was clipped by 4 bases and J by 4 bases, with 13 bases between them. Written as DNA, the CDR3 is TGTGCCAGCTCACGGGAAACAGCCTCCACTGAAGCTTTCTTT. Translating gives CASSRETASTEAFF.

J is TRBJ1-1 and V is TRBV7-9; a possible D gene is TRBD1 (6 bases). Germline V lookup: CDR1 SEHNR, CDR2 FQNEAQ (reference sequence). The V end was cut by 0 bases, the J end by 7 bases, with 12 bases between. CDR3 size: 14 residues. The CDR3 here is CASSLAETGFEAFF. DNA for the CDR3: TGTGCCAGCAGCTTAGCGGAGACAGGTTTTGAAGCTTTCTTT.

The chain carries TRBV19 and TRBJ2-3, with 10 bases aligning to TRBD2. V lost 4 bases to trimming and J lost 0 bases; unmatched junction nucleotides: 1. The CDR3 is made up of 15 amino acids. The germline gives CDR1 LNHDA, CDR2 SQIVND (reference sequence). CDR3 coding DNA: TGTGCCAGTAGTACGACTAGCGGGAGCACAGATACGCAGTATTTT. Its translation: CASSTTSGSTDTQYF.

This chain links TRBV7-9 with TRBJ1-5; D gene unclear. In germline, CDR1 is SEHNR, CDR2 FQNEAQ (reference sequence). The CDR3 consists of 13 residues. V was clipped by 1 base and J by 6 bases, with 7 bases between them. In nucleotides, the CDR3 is TGTGCCAGCAGCTTAGATCTAACTCAGCCCCAGCATTTT. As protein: CASSLDLTQPQHF.

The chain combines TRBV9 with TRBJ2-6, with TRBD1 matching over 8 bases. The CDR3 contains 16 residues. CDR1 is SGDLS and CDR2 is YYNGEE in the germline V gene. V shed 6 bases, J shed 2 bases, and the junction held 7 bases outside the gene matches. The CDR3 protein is CASTDYRGAGANVLTF. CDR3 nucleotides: TGTGCCAGCACCGACTACAGGGGGGCTGGGGCCAACGTCCTGACTTTC. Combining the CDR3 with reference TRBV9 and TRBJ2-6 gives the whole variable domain DSGVTQTPKHLITATGQRVTLRCSPRSGDLSVYWYQQSLDQGLQFLIQYYNGEERAKGNILERFSAQQFPDLHSELNLSSLELGDSALYFCASTDYRGAGANVLTFGAGSRLTVL.

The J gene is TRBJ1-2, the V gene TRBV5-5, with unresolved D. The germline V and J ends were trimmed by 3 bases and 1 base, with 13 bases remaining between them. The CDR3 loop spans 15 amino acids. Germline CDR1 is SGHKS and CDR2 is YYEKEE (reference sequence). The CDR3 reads CASSSDPFYNYGYTF. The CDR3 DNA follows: TGTGCCAGCAGCTCGGACCCGTTCTATAACTATGGCTACACCTTC. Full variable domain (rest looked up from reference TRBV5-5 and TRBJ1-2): DAGVTQSPTHLIKTRGQQVTLRCSPISGHKSVSWYQQVLGQGPQFIFQYYEKEERGRGNFPDRFSARQFPNYSSELNVNALLLGDSALYLCASSSDPFYNYGYTFGSGTRLTVV.

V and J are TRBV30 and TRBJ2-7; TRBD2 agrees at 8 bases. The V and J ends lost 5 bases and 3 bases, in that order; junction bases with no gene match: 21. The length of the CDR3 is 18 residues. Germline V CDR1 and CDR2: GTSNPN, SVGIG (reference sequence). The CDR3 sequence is CAWLPNGAGGPTYYEQYF. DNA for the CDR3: TGTGCCTGGCTACCGAATGGGGCGGGAGGCCCCACCTACTACGAGCAGTACTTC. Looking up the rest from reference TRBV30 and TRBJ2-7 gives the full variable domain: SQTIHQWPATLVQPVGSPLSLECTVEGTSNPNLYWYRQAAGRGLQLLFYSVGIGQISSEVPQNLSASRPQDRQFILSSKKLLLSDSGFYLCAWLPNGAGGPTYYEQYFGPGTRLTVT.

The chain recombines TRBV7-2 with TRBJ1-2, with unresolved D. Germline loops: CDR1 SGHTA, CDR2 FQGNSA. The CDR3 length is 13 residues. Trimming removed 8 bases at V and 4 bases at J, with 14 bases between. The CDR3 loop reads CASRPPRGYGYTF. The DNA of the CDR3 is TGTGCCAGCCGCCCGCCGAGAGGCTATGGCTACACCTTC.

CDR3: CASNRGQGAMNTEAFF. The CDR3 DNA reads as TGTGCCAGCAATCGGGGACAGGGGGCCATGAACACTGAAGCTTTCTTT. This chain uses TRBV27 with TRBJ1-1; 12 nucleotides align to TRBD1. Trimming took 7 bases from V and 0 from J; bases not matched to a gene: 6. CDR3 length: 16 amino acids. The germline V gene encodes CDR1 MNHEY and CDR2 SMNVEV (reference sequence).